Included here is one T cell receptor (beta chain) sequence, with context. The sample belongs to a study of T cell changes during pregnancy in multiple sclerosis. Sequencing was performed with immunoSEQ multiplex PCR; in TCRdb, only in-frame clones are kept and a portion is missing. Here the sample spans about 75,000 clones, 94% being singletons. The CDR3 loop spans 14 amino acids. Between the trimmed V and J ends, which lost 7 bases and 5 bases, there was a span of 14 bases. From germline, CDR1 is SNHLY and CDR2 FYNNEI. Sequenced material: CD4+ T cells from peripheral blood mononuclear cells, taken after pregnancy. The source of this sequence is a female donor with multiple sclerosis, enrolled in a pregnancy study. V usage is TRBV2 and J usage is TRBJ1-4; D perhaps matches TRBD1 (5 bases). CDR3 protein: CASKQGTPNEKLFF. CDR3 DNA: TGTGCCAGCAAGCAAGGGACTCCAAATGAAAAACTGTTTTTT.